The 23 T cell receptor beta chains listed next were all sequenced from one sample in a study of blood T cell repertoires in COVID-19 (dated by TCRdb to the early 2020s). Library preparation was by the immunoSEQ multiplex PCR assay. Imported from immuneACCESS, the table was reduced by TCRdb to in-frame sequences with V and J called. These copies leave out some clones; in studies compared against another copy, an unresolved V gene accounts for under half, and the cause of the remainder is not known. Here the sample has about 150,000 clones; roughly nine tenths occur a single time. 0.55% of the sample comes from the top ten. Sequencing was performed on peripheral blood. These receptors all stem from a man aged 50 to 59 with acute or convalescent COVID-19.

This clone occurred once. V gene TRBV19 combines with J gene TRBJ2-2; TRBD1 matches at 9 bases. From germline, CDR1 is LNHDA and CDR2 SQIVND (reference sequence). V lost 7 bases to trimming and J lost 5 bases; unmatched junction nucleotides: 5. This CDR3 is 14 amino acids long. In nucleotides, the CDR3 is TGTGCCAGTAAGGGACAGGGAGGGACCGGGGAGCTGTTTTTT. This sequence encodes CASKGQGGTGELFF.

This chain connects TRBV6-2 or TRBV6-3 to TRBJ1-5, with 12 bases fitting TRBD1. CDR3 length: 17 residues. The V and J ends lost 4 bases and 5 bases, in that order; junction bases with no gene match: 9. Germline CDR1 is MNHEY and CDR2 is SVGEGT. CDR3: CASSSTSGTGGDQPQHF. DNA of the CDR3: TGTGCCAGCAGTTCCACAAGCGGGACAGGGGGCGATCAGCCCCAGCATTTT.

The genes are TRBV4-3 and TRBJ1-5; the D is unclear. Between the trimmed V and J ends, which lost 0 bases and 4 bases, there was a span of 10 bases. Germline V gives CDR1 LGHNA, CDR2 YSLEER. The length of the CDR3 is 15 residues. This CDR3 reads CASSQDMTRNQPQHF. The CDR3 nucleotides read TGCGCCAGCAGCCAAGATATGACAAGAAATCAGCCCCAGCATTTT.

V is TRBV7-6 and J is TRBJ2-3; no clear D. The CDR3 is 12 residues long. Germline assignment: CDR1 SGHVS and CDR2 FNYEAQ. Trimming left V 3 bases short and J 3 bases short, with 4 bases between. CDR3 protein: CASSFQTDTQYF. The CDR3 DNA follows: TGTGCCAGCAGCTTTCAGACAGATACGCAGTATTTT.

This clone was seen only once. This rearrangement joins TRBV7-3 to TRBJ2-1, with TRBD2 matching 8 bases. Germline V gives CDR1 SGHTA, CDR2 FQGTGA. V lost 5 bases to trimming and J lost 4 bases; unmatched junction nucleotides: 7. There are 15 residues in the CDR3. DNA for the CDR3: TGTGCCAGCAGCCCGGGAGGGAGGGGTTACAATGAGCAGTTCTTC. Its protein is CASSPGGRGYNEQFF.

The gene calls are TRBV7-9 and TRBJ2-7; the D is unclear. Trimming left V 4 bases short and J 6 bases short, with 10 bases between. CDR1 and CDR2 (germline): SEHNR, FQNEAQ (reference sequence). The CDR3 is 12 amino acids. Here the CDR3 DNA reads TGTGCCAGCAGCTCCATAACGGGCGAGCAGTACTTC. This codes for CASSSITGEQYF.

This sequence joins TRBV7-2 and TRBJ2-2, with a weak D call TRBD2 (5 bases). The germline gives CDR1 SGHTA, CDR2 FQGNSA. The length of the CDR3 is 19 residues. The V end lost 5 bases, the J end lost 2 bases, and 24 bases lay between the germline ends. CDR3 bases: TGTGCCAGCAGCCTCACCCAGGCGGGCAGCGGTGCAAACACCGGGGAGCTGTTTTTT. Translation: CASSLTQAGSGANTGELFF.

V usage is TRBV28 and J usage is TRBJ1-5; TRBD1 might be the D (6 bases). Germline V lookup: CDR1 MDHEN, CDR2 SYDVKM. Trimming took off 6 bases at V and 7 bases at J, with 16 bases between the two ends. The CDR3 spans 14 residues. The CDR3 DNA reads as TGTGCCAGCAGACAAGGGGGGGCAGACCAGCCCCAGCATTTT. This translates into CASRQGGADQPQHF.

This sequence joins TRBV2 and TRBJ2-1, with a tentative D call TRBD2 (5 bases). The CDR3 contains 13 residues. The germline V gene encodes CDR1 SNHLY and CDR2 FYNNEI. V lost 10 bases to trimming and J lost 8 bases, with 18 bases between them. CDR3 bases: TGTGCCACACAACTAGATCTGTGGGATGAGCAGTTCTTC. Protein: CATQLDLWDEQFF.

V and J are TRBV6-6 and TRBJ2-1, with no clear D. V dropped 6 bases and J dropped 1 base, with 13 bases sitting between them. CDR1 and CDR2 from the germline V gene are MNHNY and SVGAGI (reference sequence). The length of the CDR3 is 15 residues. CDR3 DNA sequence: TGTGCCAGCAGGAGGCGCGCGACGTCCTACAATGAGCAGTTCTTC. This gives the protein CASRRRATSYNEQFF.

The rearrangement uses TRBV28 and TRBJ1-3; 7 bases line up with TRBD1. The CDR3 sequence is 15 residues long. Germline trimming cut 6 bases from V and 0 bases from J; bases unmatched to any gene: 5. Germline V CDR1 and CDR2: MDHEN, SYDVKM. CDR3 amino acids: CASSQDRPSGNTIYF. The CDR3 nucleotides read TGTGCCAGCAGCCAGGACAGGCCCTCTGGAAACACCATATATTTT.

CDR3 amino acids: CASSNTPGPGVHGYTF. The CDR3 nucleotides are TGTGCCAGCAGTAACACCCCGGGACCAGGGGTCCATGGCTACACCTTC. The chain recombines TRBV27 with TRBJ1-2; D is perhaps TRBD1 (6 bases). Trimming pared 5 bases from V and 6 bases from J, leaving 22 bases between. The CDR3 covers 16 residues. Germline V gives CDR1 MNHEY, CDR2 SMNVEV (reference sequence).

V and J are TRBV28 and TRBJ1-1; possibly TRBD1 for D (6 bases). V was shortened by 3 bases and J by 12 bases, with 20 bases between the two germline ends. This CDR3 contains 14 residues. CDR1 and CDR2 (germline): MDHEN, SYDVKM. CDR3 residues: CASSLSQGNFKTFF. CDR3 bases: TGTGCCAGCAGTTTGTCGCAGGGGAACTTCAAAACTTTCTTT.

This chain connects TRBV4-3 to TRBJ1-1; possible D gene TRBD1, 5 bases. Per germline, CDR1 LGHNA and CDR2 YSLEER. The CDR3 covers 14 residues. V lost 6 bases to trimming and J lost 1 base, with 12 bases between them. The CDR3 coding sequence is TGCGCCAGCAGAAGGTGGGGCCCGAACACTGAAGCTTTCTTT. Its translation is CASRRWGPNTEAFF.

The sample holds one count of this clone. This chain uses TRBV10-2 with TRBJ1-1; D is ambiguous. V shed 5 bases and J shed 0 bases, with 4 bases lying between them. CDR3 length: 12 amino acids. CDR1 and CDR2 (germline): WSHSY, SAAADI. CDR3 DNA sequence: TGCGCCAGCAGTAATATGAACACTGAAGCTTTCTTT. It translates to CASSNMNTEAFF.

This clone has more than one count but fewer than ten. The chain carries TRBV6-2 or TRBV6-3 and TRBJ2-2; D possibly corresponds to TRBD2 (6 bases). V lost 6 bases, J lost 7 bases, and 12 bases lay in between. The CDR3 has 13 residues. Germline CDR1 reads MNHEY; CDR2 reads SVGEGT. The CDR3 protein is CASSPTSLGELFF. The CDR3 DNA reads as TGTGCCAGCAGCCCCACTAGCCTCGGGGAGCTGTTTTTT.

This chain connects TRBV6-5 to TRBJ2-5; D might be TRBD1 (5 bases). The CDR3 extends over 13 amino acids. The germline V and J ends were trimmed by 6 bases and 2 bases, with 10 bases remaining between them. From germline, CDR1 is MNHEY and CDR2 SVGAGI. CDR3 DNA sequence: TGTGCCAGCAGGACAGAGCCTCAAGAGACCCAGTACTTC. Translation: CASRTEPQETQYF.

The J gene is TRBJ2-1, the V gene TRBV10-2; 7 bases are shared with TRBD2. There are 16 residues in the CDR3. CDR1 and CDR2 from the germline V gene are WSHSY and SAAADI. Trimming removed 2 bases from V and 3 bases from J; junction bases left unmatched: 7. The DNA of the CDR3 is TGCGCCAGCAGTGAGCGGGGCGGGAGCAGCTACAATGAGCAGTTCTTC. Its translation is CASSERGGSSYNEQFF.

As concerns this clone: An end of the junction differs from the germline gene, which may be a read error. The chain is built from TRBV2 and TRBJ1-4; TRBD1 is a possible D gene (6 bases). The CDR3 is made up of 15 amino acids. CDR1 SNHLY and CDR2 FYNNEI come from the germline V gene. This CDR3 is CASSEGTSRNEKLFF. The CDR3 nucleotides are TGTGCCAGCAGCGAAGGGACAAGTAGGAATGAAAAACTGTTTTTT. Variable domain in full (rest from reference TRBV2 and TRBJ1-4): EPEVTQTPSHQVTQMGQEVILRCVPISNHLYFYWYRQILGQKVEFLVSFYNNEISEKSEIFDDQFSVERPDGSNFTLKIRSTKLEDSAMYFCASSEGTSRNEKLFFGSGTQLSVL.

The chain recombines TRBV19 with TRBJ2-3; TRBD1 is a possible D gene (5 bases). Deletions cut 11 bases from V and 6 bases from J, with 21 bases between. The germline CDR1 and CDR2 sequences are LNHDA and SQIVND (reference sequence). This CDR3 is 14 amino acids long. The DNA for the CDR3 is TGTGCCTCCACCGACCTAGGGGTGTCGGATACGCAGTATTTT. Translation: CASTDLGVSDTQYF.

This chain connects TRBV18 to TRBJ2-7, with D hard to call. In germline, CDR1 is KGHSH, CDR2 LQKENI. The CDR3 is made up of 13 amino acids. Trimming cost V 4 bases and J 2 bases, with 9 bases left between them. CDR3 amino acids: CASSRSDPYEQYF. For the CDR3, the DNA is TGTGCCAGCTCACGGTCAGATCCCTACGAGCAGTACTTC.

This chain joins TRBV24-1 and TRBJ2-2, with 7 bases fitting TRBD1. The germline CDR1 and CDR2 sequences are KGHDR and SFDVKD. Unmatched junction bases numbered 6, after V lost 2 bases and J lost 1 base. The CDR3 contains 17 residues. The CDR3 coding sequence is TGTGCCACCAGTGATTCATCCCGGACAGGGAACACCGGGGAGCTGTTTTTT. This translates into CATSDSSRTGNTGELFF.

This chain connects TRBV5-1 to TRBJ2-2, with D hard to call. This CDR3 comprises 15 residues. Per the germline V gene, CDR1 is SGHRS and CDR2 is YFSETQ. V was shortened by 0 bases and J by 1 base, with 7 bases between the two germline ends. The CDR3 protein is CASSLDQMNTGELFF. DNA of the CDR3: TGCGCCAGCAGCTTGGATCAGATGAACACCGGGGAGCTGTTTTTT.